These 19 T cell receptor beta chains were all obtained from the same sample, sequenced in a study of blood T cell repertoires in COVID-19. The assay was immunoSEQ multiplex PCR, and TCRdb's table has in-frame clones only and misses some. The sample contains 90,000 to 100,000 clones, about 81% of which appear only once. The sequenced material came from peripheral blood. The receptors stem from a man aged 60 to 75 with acute or convalescent COVID-19.

The chain combines TRBV3-1 (or the pseudogene TRBV3-2) with TRBJ2-3; D is unresolved. This CDR3 has 13 residues. From germline, CDR1 is LGHDT and CDR2 YNNKEL (reference sequence). Trimming removed 4 bases from V and 8 bases from J, with 13 bases in between. The CDR3 region is CASSLQAQFTQYF. The CDR3 coding sequence is TGTGCCAGCAGCCTTCAGGCCCAGTTTACGCAGTATTTT.

The CDR3 sequence: CAIGQDRGSLSNQPQHF. The DNA of the CDR3 is TGTGCCATCGGACAAGACAGGGGGTCCCTAAGCAATCAGCCCCAGCATTTT. The chain recombines TRBV10-3 with TRBJ1-5; 9 nucleotides agree with TRBD1. Per germline, CDR1 ENHRY and CDR2 SYGVKD. The CDR3 runs 17 residues. Trimming removed 8 bases from V and 1 base from J; junction bases left unmatched: 12.

This sequence joins TRBV12-5 and TRBJ1-2; 9 positions agree with TRBD1. The CDR3 is 16 residues long. Germline-derived CDR1 and CDR2 are LGHNT and FRNRAP. The V gene end was trimmed by 5 bases and the J gene end by 1 base; junction bases not matched to a gene: 8. The CDR3 spells CASGDARTGDNYGYTF. The CDR3 DNA is TGTGCTAGTGGTGACGCCCGGACAGGGGATAACTATGGCTACACCTTC.

The gene calls are TRBV28 and TRBJ2-7; 8 bases match TRBD2. In germline, CDR1 is MDHEN, CDR2 SYDVKM. The CDR3 extends over 15 amino acids. The trim removed 3 bases at V and 3 bases at J, leaving 7 bases unmatched. CDR3 in amino acids: CASSFSRTSSYEQYV. CDR3 sequence (DNA): TGTGCCAGCAGTTTTAGCAGGACTAGCAGCTACGAGCAGTACGTC.

The chain is built from TRBV15 and TRBJ2-7, with D possibly matching TRBD2 (6 bases). Per the germline V gene, CDR1 is LNHNV and CDR2 is YYDKDF (reference sequence). CDR3 length: 15 residues. Trimming took off 1 base at V and 3 bases at J, with 13 bases between the two ends. Written as DNA, the CDR3 is TGTGCCACCAGCAGAGGGAGGGGCTTGGGCTACGAGCAGTACTTC. Translated: CATSRGRGLGYEQYF.

The V gene is TRBV29-1, the J gene TRBJ1-2; D is undetermined. Germline CDR1 SQVTM, CDR2 ANQGSEA. Trimming removed 7 bases at V and 7 bases at J, with 16 bases between. This CDR3 spans 12 amino acids. CDR3 DNA: TGCAGCGCCTCGGGCGGGGAGTCTGGCTACACCTTC. This encodes CSASGGESGYTF.

This rearrangement joins TRBV19 to TRBJ1-5, with 7 bases matching TRBD1. The CDR3 totals 14 residues. Germline CDR1 is LNHDA and CDR2 is SQIVND (reference sequence). After removal of 4 bases from V and 2 bases from J, the junction contained 2 bases not matched to a gene. CDR3 sequence reads: CASSTQGGNQPQHF. The CDR3 bases are TGTGCCAGTAGTACCCAGGGGGGCAATCAGCCCCAGCATTTT.

J is TRBJ1-4 and V is TRBV19; TRBD1 agrees at 7 bases. Looked up from germline, CDR1 is LNHDA and CDR2 is SQIVND (reference sequence). J gave up 0 bases and V 6 bases, and 1 base lay outside the gene matches. The CDR3 loop spans 14 amino acids. The CDR3 loop reads CASSQGATNEKLFF. The CDR3 region has the DNA TGTGCCAGTAGCCAGGGGGCAACTAATGAAAAACTGTTTTTT.

The gene calls are TRBV27 and TRBJ1-2; 8 bases are shared with TRBD1. This CDR3 has 16 amino acids. Germline V gene lookup returns CDR1 MNHEY and CDR2 SMNVEV (reference sequence). V shed 4 bases, J shed 4 bases, and the junction held 11 bases outside the gene matches. CDR3 sequence: CASSSPRGTGIYGYTF. CDR3 coding DNA: TGTGCCAGCAGTTCCCCTCGAGGGACAGGAATCTATGGCTACACCTTC.

This chain connects TRBV6-5 to TRBJ2-5, with TRBD2 matching over 15 bases. Germline V gives CDR1 MNHEY, CDR2 SVGAGI. V gave up 6 bases and J gave up 2 bases; unmatched junction bases: 1. There are 15 residues in the CDR3. This CDR3 reads CASRGTSGGQETQYF. The DNA of the CDR3 is TGTGCCAGCAGAGGGACTAGCGGGGGGCAAGAGACCCAGTACTTC.

This clone was observed a few times. The gene calls are TRBV11-2 and TRBJ2-3; D uncertain. Trimming shortened V by 5 bases and J by 0 bases, and 9 bases separated the two germline ends. Germline lookup yields CDR1 SGHAT and CDR2 FQNNGV. The CDR3 runs 14 residues. CDR3 sequence (DNA): TGTGCCAGCAGCCGTTCCGGGAGCACAGATACGCAGTATTTT. Its protein is CASSRSGSTDTQYF.

The chain uses TRBV6-4 and TRBJ2-1; 8 bases are a match to TRBD2. CDR1 is MRHNA, CDR2 SNTAGT, per germline. With V trimmed by 0 bases and J by 2 bases, 0 bases remained unmatched. This CDR3 is built from 15 residues. In nucleotides, the CDR3 is TGTGCCAGCAGTGACTCTAGCGGGGCCTACAATGAGCAGTTCTTC. This encodes CASSDSSGAYNEQFF.

The gene calls are TRBV5-8 and TRBJ1-1, with a tentative D call TRBD1 (6 bases). The germline V and J ends were trimmed by 5 bases and 2 bases, with 10 bases remaining between them. The CDR3 is made up of 13 amino acids. CDR1 SGHTS and CDR2 YDEGEE come from the germline V gene. CDR3 nucleotides: TGTGCCAGCAGACGACAGGATAACACTGAAGCTTTCTTT. It translates to CASRRQDNTEAFF.

This clone was seen only once. The chain has TRBV5-1 and TRBJ1-2, with D possibly matching TRBD1 (5 bases). Germline V gives CDR1 SGHRS, CDR2 YFSETQ. V was clipped by 2 bases and J by 6 bases, with 17 bases between them. CDR3 length: 15 residues. The CDR3 DNA reads as TGCGCCAGCAGCTTAGGGGCAGGGTCGTTCGATGGCTACACCTTC. It yields the protein CASSLGAGSFDGYTF.

Regarding this clone: An end of the junction differs from the germline gene, which may be a read error. At the DNA level, this CDR3 is encoded by other sequences in the same sample as well. The chain joins TRBV2 to TRBJ1-2; 10 bases map to TRBD1. From germline, CDR1 is SNHLY and CDR2 FYNNEI. The CDR3 runs 14 residues. The CDR3 DNA follows: TGTGCCAGCCGTGACAGGGGGCAGCTTAGGGGTTACACCTTC. Encoded protein: CASRDRGQLRGYTF. The variable domain in full, with the rest retrieved from reference TRBV2 and TRBJ1-2, is EPEVTQTPSHQVTQMGQEVILRCVPISNHLYFYWYRQILGQKVEFLVSFYNNEISEKSEIFDDQFSVERPDGSNFTLKIRSTKLEDSAMYFCASRDRGQLRGYTFGSGTRLTVV.

The chain recombines TRBV28 with TRBJ1-3; 8 bases are shared with TRBD1. The germline gives CDR1 MDHEN, CDR2 SYDVKM. The V and J ends lost 6 bases and 2 bases, in that order; junction bases with no gene match: 6. CDR3 length: 15 residues. In DNA, the CDR3 is TGTGCCAGCAGAACGACAGGGGCTGCTGGAAACACCATATATTTT. As protein: CASRTTGAAGNTIYF.

The chain couples TRBV28 to TRBJ1-2; tentatively, D is TRBD1 (5 bases). This CDR3 is 14 amino acids long. The V gene's germline CDR1 is MDHEN and CDR2 SYDVKM. Trimming removed 7 bases at V and 5 bases at J, with 17 bases between. CDR3 loop: CASNPQVLAYGYTF. The CDR3 region has the DNA TGTGCCAGCAACCCACAGGTACTAGCATATGGCTACACCTTC.

CDR3 nucleotides: TGCAGCGTTGAGGGGGCTCGCAATCAGCCCCAGCATTTT. It specifies CSVEGARNQPQHF. J is TRBJ1-5 and V is TRBV29-1; TRBD1 might be the D (6 bases). The CDR3 is 13 residues long. Trimming pared 3 bases from V and 2 bases from J, leaving 8 bases between. The V gene's germline CDR1 is SQVTM and CDR2 ANQGSEA.

This clone was observed a few times. The chain has TRBV5-5 and TRBJ2-7; TRBD2 might be the D (6 bases). The germline CDR1 and CDR2 sequences are SGHKS and YYEKEE (reference sequence). This CDR3 is 12 amino acids long. The ends were cut back, 5 bases at V and 6 bases at J, with 12 bases in the middle. CDR3 sequence reads: CASRRDFAEQYF. In DNA, the CDR3 is TGTGCCAGCAGAAGGGACTTCGCCGAGCAGTACTTC.